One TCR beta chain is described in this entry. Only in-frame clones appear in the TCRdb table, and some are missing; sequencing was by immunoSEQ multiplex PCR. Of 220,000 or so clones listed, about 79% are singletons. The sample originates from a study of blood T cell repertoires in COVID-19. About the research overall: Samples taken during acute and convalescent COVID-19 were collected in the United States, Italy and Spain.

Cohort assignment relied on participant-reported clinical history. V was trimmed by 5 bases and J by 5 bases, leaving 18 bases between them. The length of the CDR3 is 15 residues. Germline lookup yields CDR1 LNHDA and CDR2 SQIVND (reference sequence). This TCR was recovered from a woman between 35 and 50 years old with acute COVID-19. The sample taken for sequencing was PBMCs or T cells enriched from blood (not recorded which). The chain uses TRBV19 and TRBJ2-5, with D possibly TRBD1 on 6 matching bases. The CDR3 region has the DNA TGTGCCAGTAGTCTGCCCGGACAGAGGAGGGAGACCCAGTACTTC. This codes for CASSLPGQRRETQYF.